This TCR beta chain came from a study of blood T cell repertoires in COVID-19. Whole-study context: From T cells, B-cell-depleted T cells, or PBMCs came the material, which was cDNA or gDNA.

The CDR3 is made up of 13 amino acids. The germline CDR1 and CDR2 sequences are LGHNA and YSLEER. V shed 4 bases and J shed 3 bases, with 10 bases lying between them. Source study methods: Cell counts per sample came from amplifying reference gene primers. Clones were read by immunoSEQ multiplex PCR, and TCRdb kept only the in-frame ones, dropping some. The V and J calls and clone size come from that table; D and trimming were worked out from the DNA. The sample comprises tens of thousands of clones, about 88% of which are singletons, and about 3% rests with the top ten. This clonotype was obtained from an elderly woman with acute or convalescent COVID-19. V gene TRBV4-3 combines with J gene TRBJ2-7; D call uncertain. The sequencing sample was made of peripheral blood. CDR3 sequence: CASSPRPGYEQYF. CDR3 nucleotide sequence: TGCGCCAGCAGCCCCCGACCGGGCTACGAGCAGTACTTC.